This is a list of T cell receptor beta chains from one sample in a study of tumour-infiltrating T cells in Burkitt lymphoma. Profiling relied on immunoSEQ multiplex PCR, and the TCRdb table lists in-frame clones only, not all of them. The table includes fewer than 2,500 clones, 24% detected once. Input material: tumor tissue from a relapse. The source of these receptors is a human donor with relapsed Burkitt lymphoma. Some clones in this sample may be carry-over from other donors' samples. Each CDR3 is given without its conserved first and last residue.

j_call v_call cdr3_aa
TRBJ2-7 TRBV10-3 AISGTGEPTYEQY
TRBJ2-1 TRBV10-2 ASSDSYNEQF
TRBJ2-1 TRBV19 ASSLISGGAYNEQF
TRBJ1-2 TRBV19 ASRRLENYGYT
TRBJ2-2 TRBV29-1 SSGRPGGTGELF
TRBJ1-2 TRBV30 AWSRGRRRGYT
TRBJ2-3 TRBV7-9 ASSFRGPADTQY
TRBJ1-2 TRBV7-2 ASSLFAVNYGYT
TRBJ2-1 TRBV7-2 ASSLYSGGVVEQF
TRBJ2-1 TRBV5-1 ASSGMGLAGYNEQF
TRBJ1-2 TRBV28 ASRFRDHHGYT
TRBJ1-1 TRBV7-9 ASSLGHPEAF
TRBJ2-5 TRBV13 ASSSTSGEETQY
TRBJ2-2 TRBV6-6 ASSYDPGWDTGELF
TRBJ2-2 TRBV29-1 SVSGRDTGELF
TRBJ2-3 TRBV5-1 ASSSGDSGTDTQY
TRBJ2-7 TRBV6-5 ASRPNTGAVNEQY
TRBJ2-7 TRBV7-8 ASSFADYEQY
TRBJ2-1 TRBV5-4 ASSVGGLSSYNEQF
TRBJ1-1 TRBV27 ASSFSANTEAF
TRBJ2-3 TRBV10-1 ASSEEILAGAHFTQY
TRBJ1-1 TRBV6-1 ASSVTGNTEAF
TRBJ2-7 TRBV5-6 ASSSGRAEQY
TRBJ2-2 TRBV5-1 ASNSGGTAGELF
TRBJ2-7 TRBV7-6 ASSLAEGDEQY
TRBJ1-5 TRBV2 ASSDWTAPSPSNQPQH
TRBJ2-2 TRBV5-4 ASSPSTGWVGELF
TRBJ2-7 TRBV7-2 ASSKDRGLGEQY
TRBJ2-1 TRBV9 ASSVVDSGGGNEQF
TRBJ1-1 TRBV7-3 ASSLTIMKGGTEAF
TRBJ2-5 TRBV9 ASSISSGGHQETQY
TRBJ1-2 TRBV29-1 SVEGDSRVAYGYT
TRBJ2-7 TRBV14 ASRETGGEQY
TRBJ2-5 TRBV5-1 ASSLNRGGQETQY
TRBJ2-5 TRBV5-1 ASSPRLAGGQYQETQY
TRBJ2-3 TRBV5-1 ASSLGSGFADTQY
TRBJ1-2 TRBV27 ASRIKGPLANYGYT
TRBJ2-7 TRBV7-6 ASSLVTVAGTAIYEQY
TRBJ1-4 TRBV7-8 ASSLYSAKKLF